A selection of T cell receptor beta chains follows, all from one sample in a study of regulatory T cells in long-lasting Graves disease. TCRdb passed the multiplex PCR reads through MiXCR, listing each CDR3 protein once. The repertoire includes roughly 400,000 distinct CDR3 sequences, 15% of them detected once, and approximately 7.8% sits in the top ten. These data were likewise used in another study, on T cells in Graves' hyperthyroidism and ophthalmopathy.

The material was peripheral blood mononuclear cells (PBMCs), obtained at new diagnosis, from a patient treated with antithyroid drugs. The receptors come from a woman aged 40-49 years with Graves disease. The CDR3 runs from the conserved cysteine through the conserved F or W. The D gene is left open where the match is weak. Expanded clones are given a class, and other clones once, few, many or no size at all.

13,TRBJ2-7,-,TRBV27,many,CASSLGTRYEQYF,TGCGCCAGCAGCTTGGGGACACGCTACGAGCAGTACTTC
15,TRBJ2-7,TRBD1,TRBV5-6,few,CASSLASRDRVEQYF,TGTGCCAGCAGCTTGGCGTCCCGGGACAGGGTCGAGCAGTACTTC
15,TRBJ1-4,TRBD1,TRBV12-3/TRBV12-4,many,CATQDRGATNEKLFF,TGTGCCACCCAAGACAGGGGAGCAACTAATGAAAAACTGTTTTTT
16,TRBJ2-5,TRBD1,TRBV3-1,many,CASSQGLTGRQETQYF,TGTGCCAGCAGCCAGGGCCTGACAGGGCGCCAAGAGACCCAGTACTTC
16,TRBJ2-7,-,TRBV7-9,many,CASSSTRAGENYEQYF,TGTGCCAGCAGCTCCACCCGGGCAGGGGAAAACTACGAGCAGTACTTC
16,TRBJ2-3,TRBD2,TRBV2,many,CASSLGLAGFTDTQYF,TGTGCCAGCAGCTTGGGACTAGCGGGGTTCACAGATACGCAGTATTTT
12,TRBJ2-3,-,TRBV2,many,CASSVVGQGASF,-
17,TRBJ1-5,-,TRBV6-1,many,CASSVAFVSVSNQPQHF,TGTGCCAGCAGTGTCGCGTTTGTGTCGGTTAGCAATCAGCCCCAGCATTTT
14,TRBJ1-4,TRBD1,TRBV12-3/TRBV12-4,many,CASSSTGWVEKLFF,TGTGCCAGCAGTTCGACAGGGTGGGTTGAAAAACTGTTTTTT
16,TRBJ2-1,-,TRBV9,many,CASGGQGGPSYNEQFF,TGTGCCAGCGGGGGTCAAGGGGGACCCTCTTACAATGAGCAGTTCTTC
15,TRBJ2-1,TRBD2,TRBV11-2,many,CASSRLAGGFDEQFF,TGTGCCAGCAGCAGGCTAGCGGGAGGTTTTGATGAGCAGTTCTTC
15,TRBJ2-7,-,TRBV5-6,few,CASSLDRDLGYEQYF,TGTGCCAGCAGCTTGGACCGGGACCTCGGCTACGAGCAGTACTTC
16,TRBJ2-7,TRBD2,TRBV7-6,-,CASSSSGLAGADEQYF,TGTGCCAGCAGCTCCTCAGGACTAGCGGGAGCAGACGAGCAGTACTTC
16,TRBJ2-3,-,TRBV30,few,CAWSLLTPSGTDTQYF,TGTGCCTGGAGTCTTCTGACTCCTTCGGGCACAGATACGCAGTATTTT
15,TRBJ1-4,-,TRBV19,few,CASASPGGSNEKLFF,TGTGCCAGTGCCAGTCCTGGGGGGTCTAATGAAAAACTGTTTTTT
12,TRBJ2-1,-,TRBV30,many,CAWPSSNNEQFF,TGTGCCTGGCCTAGCAGTAACAATGAGCAGTTCTTC
15,TRBJ1-1,-,TRBV11-2,once,CASSLVEGRNTEAFF,TGTGCCAGCAGCTTGGTTGAGGGCAGGAACACTGAAGCTTTCTTT
16,TRBJ2-5,TRBD2,TRBV20-1,few,CSARNGLADLQETQYF,TGCAGTGCTAGAAACGGGCTAGCGGATCTCCAAGAGACCCAGTACTTC
17,TRBJ2-1,TRBD1,TRBV7-6,-,CASSLYGTGGTYNEQFF,TGTGCCAGCAGCTTATACGGGACAGGGGGCACCTACAATGAGCAGTTCTTC
13,TRBJ1-6,-,TRBV10-3,few,CAATRDPNSPLHF,TGTGCCGCCACCCGGGACCCTAATTCACCCCTCCACTTT
12,TRBJ2-3,-,TRBV6-1,few,CASGRSSDTQYF,TGTGCCAGCGGTAGGAGTTCGGATACGCAGTATTTT
14,TRBJ2-1,TRBD2,TRBV28,many,CATSGASGRREQFF,TGTGCCACCTCCGGGGCTAGCGGGAGGAGGGAGCAGTTCTTC
14,TRBJ2-2,-,TRBV20-1,-,CSAREPRGGGELFF,TGCAGTGCTAGAGAGCCCAGGGGCGGCGGGGAGCTGTTTTTT
14,TRBJ2-3,-,TRBV6-5,-,CASSYSRDGYTQYF,TGTGCCAGCAGTTACTCGAGGGACGGTTATACGCAGTATTTT
16,TRBJ2-5,TRBD2,TRBV7-2,many,CASSWGTSGRAETQYF,TGTGCCAGCAGCTGGGGGACTAGCGGGAGAGCGGAGACCCAGTACTTC
15,TRBJ2-5,-,TRBV28,many,CASSTFSGKQETQYF,TGTGCCAGCAGTACTTTTAGCGGAAAGCAAGAGACCCAGTACTTC
12,TRBJ2-3,-,TRBV9,few,CASSVDTDTQYF,TGTGCCAGTAGCGTAGACACAGATACGCAGTATTTT
18,TRBJ2-7,-,TRBV4-2,-,CASSQDLVTTVLHYEQYF,TGTGCCAGCAGCCAAGATCTTGTCACTACAGTACTCCACTACGAGCAGTACTTC
14,TRBJ2-7,TRBD2,TRBV9,many,CASSVGSGWREQYF,TGTGCCAGCAGCGTAGGTAGCGGGTGGCGGGAGCAGTACTTC
15,TRBJ2-3,TRBD2,TRBV19,few,CASSSPGLGADTQYF,TGTGCCAGTAGCAGTCCGGGACTAGGAGCAGATACGCAGTATTTT
13,TRBJ2-7,-,TRBV11-2,many,CASRILLGNEQYF,TGTGCCAGCAGGATATTATTGGGCAACGAGCAGTACTTC
14,TRBJ2-3,-,TRBV5-1,many,CASKILQGTDTQYF,TGCGCCAGCAAGATCCTTCAGGGCACAGATACGCAGTATTTT
12,TRBJ2-7,-,TRBV7-8,many,CASSLPRGEQYF,TGTGCCAGCAGCCTACCCCGGGGCGAGCAGTACTTC
12,TRBJ2-7,TRBD1,TRBV20-1,-,CSASGTAYEQYF,TGCAGTGCTAGTGGGACAGCCTACGAGCAGTACTTC
15,TRBJ2-3,TRBD2,TRBV6-5,many,CASSYSTSGRDTQYF,TGTGCCAGCAGTTACTCGACTAGCGGCAGAGATACGCAGTATTTT
16,TRBJ2-1,TRBD2,TRBV3-1,few,CASSHIYRGRGNEQFF,TGTGCCAGCAGCCACATATATCGGGGGAGGGGTAATGAGCAGTTCTTC
16,TRBJ2-2,-,TRBV7-9,many,CASSSSGQEGTGELFF,TGTGCCAGCAGCTCCTCTGGACAGGAGGGGACCGGGGAGCTGTTTTTT
16,TRBJ2-3,-,TRBV9,many,CASSAGAGIGTDTQYF,TGTGCCAGCAGCGCTGGGGCGGGCATCGGCACAGATACGCAGTATTTT
11,TRBJ2-1,-,TRBV20-1,many,CSATRRGEQFF,TGCAGTGCTACGCGCAGGGGTGAGCAGTTCTTC
14,TRBJ1-5,TRBD1,TRBV6-1,few,CASSSDRANQPQHF,TGTGCCAGCAGCTCCGACAGGGCCAATCAGCCCCAGCATTTT
15,TRBJ2-4,-,TRBV24-1,-,CATSDNRGGKNIQYF,TGTGCCACCAGTGATAACAGGGGAGGCAAAAACATTCAGTACTTC
16,TRBJ2-6,-,TRBV7-8,many,CASSFDRSAGANVLTF,TGTGCCAGCAGCTTTGACAGGTCGGCTGGGGCCAACGTCCTGACTTTC
16,TRBJ2-7,TRBD2,TRBV4-1,many,CASSQPWTSPSYEQYF,TGCGCCAGCAGCCAACCTTGGACTAGCCCTTCCTACGAGCAGTACTTC
16,TRBJ2-1,TRBD2,TRBV11-3,many,CASSLRGLANYNEQFF,TGTGCCAGCAGCTTACGCGGACTAGCGAACTACAATGAGCAGTTCTTC
13,TRBJ2-3,-,TRBV2,many,CARSRGGADTQYF,TGTGCCAGGTCGAGGGGGGGCGCGGATACGCAGTATTTT
15,TRBJ2-1,TRBD2,TRBV20-1,-,CSARGAGGVSNEQFF,TGCAGTGCTAGGGGAGCGGGAGGTGTGTCCAATGAGCAGTTCTTC
13,TRBJ2-5,-,TRBV15,many,CATSRDRQETQYF,TGTGCCACCAGCAGAGACAGGCAAGAGACCCAGTACTTC
16,TRBJ2-6,-,TRBV5-1,many,CASSLAPHSGANVLTF,TGCGCCAGCAGCTTGGCGCCACACTCTGGGGCCAACGTCCTGACTTTC